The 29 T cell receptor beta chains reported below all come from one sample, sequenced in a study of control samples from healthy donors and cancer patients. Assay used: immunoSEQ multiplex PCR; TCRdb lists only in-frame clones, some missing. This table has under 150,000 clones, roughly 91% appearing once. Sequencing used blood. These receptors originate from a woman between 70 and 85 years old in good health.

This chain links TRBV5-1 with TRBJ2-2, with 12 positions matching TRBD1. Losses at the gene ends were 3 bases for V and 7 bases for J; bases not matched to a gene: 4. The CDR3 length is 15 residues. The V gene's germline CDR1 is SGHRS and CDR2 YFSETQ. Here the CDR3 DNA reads TGCGCCAGCAGCTCGGGACAGGGGGCAAGCGGGGAGCTGTTTTTT. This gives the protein CASSSGQGASGELFF.

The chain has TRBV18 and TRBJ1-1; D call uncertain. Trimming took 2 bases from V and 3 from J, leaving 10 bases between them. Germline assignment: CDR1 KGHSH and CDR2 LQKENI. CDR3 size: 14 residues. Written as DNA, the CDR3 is TGTGCCAGCTCACCAAAGGGTCGGGACACTGAAGCTTTCTTT. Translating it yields CASSPKGRDTEAFF.

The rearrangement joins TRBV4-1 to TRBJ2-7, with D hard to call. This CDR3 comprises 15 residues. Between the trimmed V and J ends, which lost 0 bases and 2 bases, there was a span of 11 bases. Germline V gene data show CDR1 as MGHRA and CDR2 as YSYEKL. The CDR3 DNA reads TGCGCCAGCAGCCAAGATGGCTCCTTCCCCTACGAGCAGTACTTC. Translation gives CASSQDGSFPYEQYF.

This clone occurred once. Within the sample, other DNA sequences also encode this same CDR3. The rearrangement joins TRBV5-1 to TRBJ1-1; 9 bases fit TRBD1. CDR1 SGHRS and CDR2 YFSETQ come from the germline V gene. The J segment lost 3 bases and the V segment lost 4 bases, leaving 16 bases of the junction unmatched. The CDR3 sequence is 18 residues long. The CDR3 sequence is CASSPGRGTGYVDTEAFF. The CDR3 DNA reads TGCGCCAGCAGCCCGGGTCGGGGGACAGGGTACGTGGACACTGAAGCTTTCTTT. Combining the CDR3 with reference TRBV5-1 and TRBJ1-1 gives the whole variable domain KAGVTQTPRYLIKTRGQQVTLSCSPISGHRSVSWYQQTPGQGLQFLFEYFSETQRNKGNFPGRFSGRQFSNSRSEMNVSTLELGDSALYLCASSPGRGTGYVDTEAFFGQGTRLTVV.

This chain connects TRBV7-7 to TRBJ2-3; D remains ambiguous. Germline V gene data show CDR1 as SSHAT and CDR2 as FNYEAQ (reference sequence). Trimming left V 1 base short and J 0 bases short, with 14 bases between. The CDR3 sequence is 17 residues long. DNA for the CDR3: TGTGCCAGCAGCTTAGGGAGCATAGGCTCTAGCACAGATACGCAGTATTTT. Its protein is CASSLGSIGSSTDTQYF.

CDR3 sequence: CSVEKSVSGKGTEAFF. The CDR3 DNA sequence: TGCAGCGTTGAAAAGTCGGTCTCCGGGAAGGGGACTGAAGCTTTCTTT. The V call is TRBV29-1, the J call TRBJ1-1; possibly TRBD1 for D (5 bases). CDR3 length: 16 residues. The V end lost 2 bases, the J end lost 5 bases, and 21 bases lay between the germline ends. Germline values: CDR1 SQVTM, CDR2 ANQGSEA.

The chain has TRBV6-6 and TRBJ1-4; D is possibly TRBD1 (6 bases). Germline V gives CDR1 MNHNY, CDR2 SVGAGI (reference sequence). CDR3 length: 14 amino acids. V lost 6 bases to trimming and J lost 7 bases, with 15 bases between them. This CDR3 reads CASRKKDSREKLFF. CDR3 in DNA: TGTGCCAGCAGAAAAAAGGACAGTCGTGAAAAACTGTTTTTT.

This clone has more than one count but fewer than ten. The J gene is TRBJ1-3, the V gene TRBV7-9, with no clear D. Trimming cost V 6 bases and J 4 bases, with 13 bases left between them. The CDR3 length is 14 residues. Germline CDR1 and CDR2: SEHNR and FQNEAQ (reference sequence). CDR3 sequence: CASSGVRAGNTIYF. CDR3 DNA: TGTGCCAGCAGTGGGGTACGAGCCGGAAACACCATATATTTT.

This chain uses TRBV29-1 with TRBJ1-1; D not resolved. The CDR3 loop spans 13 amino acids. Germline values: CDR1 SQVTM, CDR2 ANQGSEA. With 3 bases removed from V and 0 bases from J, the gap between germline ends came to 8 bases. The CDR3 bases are TGCAGCGTTGATGAAGGAATGAACACTGAAGCTTTCTTT. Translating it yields CSVDEGMNTEAFF. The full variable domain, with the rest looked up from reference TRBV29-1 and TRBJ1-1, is SAVISQKPSRDICQRGTSLTIQCQVDSQVTMMFWYRQQPGQSLTLIATANQGSEATYESGFVIDKFPISRPNLTFSTLTVSNMSPEDSSIYLCSVDEGMNTEAFFGQGTRLTVV.

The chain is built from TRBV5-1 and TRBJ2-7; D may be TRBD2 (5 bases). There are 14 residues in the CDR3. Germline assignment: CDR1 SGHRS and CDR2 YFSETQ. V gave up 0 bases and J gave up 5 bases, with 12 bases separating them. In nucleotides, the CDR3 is TGCGCCAGCAGCTTGGCCGGGGTAGCCCACGAGCAGTACTTC. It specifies CASSLAGVAHEQYF. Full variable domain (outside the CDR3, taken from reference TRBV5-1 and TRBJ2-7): KAGVTQTPRYLIKTRGQQVTLSCSPISGHRSVSWYQQTPGQGLQFLFEYFSETQRNKGNFPGRFSGRQFSNSRSEMNVSTLELGDSALYLCASSLAGVAHEQYFGPGTRLTVT.

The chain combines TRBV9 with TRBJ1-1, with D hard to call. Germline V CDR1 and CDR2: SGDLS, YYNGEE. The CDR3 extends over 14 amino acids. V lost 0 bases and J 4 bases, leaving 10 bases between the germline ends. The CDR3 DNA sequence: TGTGCCAGCAGCGTAGATCAGGCGGGCACTGAAGCTTTCTTT. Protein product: CASSVDQAGTEAFF.

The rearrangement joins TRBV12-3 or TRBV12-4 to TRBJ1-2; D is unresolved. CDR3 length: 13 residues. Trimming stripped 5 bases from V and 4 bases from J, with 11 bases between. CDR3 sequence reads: CASSPPARYGYTF. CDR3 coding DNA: TGTGCCAGCAGTCCCCCCGCACGCTATGGCTACACCTTC.

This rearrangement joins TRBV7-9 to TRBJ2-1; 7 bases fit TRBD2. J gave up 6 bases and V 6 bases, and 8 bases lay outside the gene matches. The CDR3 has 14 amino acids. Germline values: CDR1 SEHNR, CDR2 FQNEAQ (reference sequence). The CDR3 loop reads CASRSGGPSNEQFF. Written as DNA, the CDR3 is TGTGCCAGCAGATCGGGGGGTCCGTCCAATGAGCAGTTCTTC.

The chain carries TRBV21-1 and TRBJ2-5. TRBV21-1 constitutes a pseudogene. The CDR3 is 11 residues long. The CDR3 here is CASSMGEGQYF. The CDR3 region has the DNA TGTGCCAGCAGCATGGGGGAAGGCCAGTACTTC.

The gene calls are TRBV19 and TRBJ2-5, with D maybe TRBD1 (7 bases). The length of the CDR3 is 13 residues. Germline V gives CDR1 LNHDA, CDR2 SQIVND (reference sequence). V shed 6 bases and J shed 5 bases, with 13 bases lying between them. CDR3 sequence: CASSQQGRETQYF. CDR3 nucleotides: TGTGCCAGTAGCCAACAGGGGAGGGAGACCCAGTACTTC.

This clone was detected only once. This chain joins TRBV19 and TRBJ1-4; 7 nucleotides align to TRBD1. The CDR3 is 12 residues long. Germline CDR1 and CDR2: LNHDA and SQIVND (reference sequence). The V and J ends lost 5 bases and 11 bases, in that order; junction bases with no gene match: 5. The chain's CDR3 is CASSGPDRKLFF. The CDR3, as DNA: TGTGCCAGTAGTGGGCCGGACAGGAAACTGTTTTTT. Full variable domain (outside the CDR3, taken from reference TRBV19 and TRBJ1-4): DGGITQSPKYLFRKEGQNVTLSCEQNLNHDAMYWYRQDPGQGLRLIYYSQIVNDFQKGDIAEGYSVSREKKESFPLTVTSAQKNPTAFYLCASSGPDRKLFFGSGTQLSVL.

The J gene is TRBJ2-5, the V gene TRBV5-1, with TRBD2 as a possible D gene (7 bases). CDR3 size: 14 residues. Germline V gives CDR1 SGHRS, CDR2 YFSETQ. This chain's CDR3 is CPTSFRGGAETQYF. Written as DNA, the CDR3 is TGCCCCACCAGCTTTAGGGGGGGGGCAGAGACCCAGTACTTC.

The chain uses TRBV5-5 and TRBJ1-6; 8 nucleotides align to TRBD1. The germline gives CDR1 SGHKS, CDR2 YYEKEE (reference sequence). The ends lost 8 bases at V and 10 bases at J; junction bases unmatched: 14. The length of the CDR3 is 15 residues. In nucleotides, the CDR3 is TGTGCCAGTCTGACAGGGGAGCGGCCGAGGTCACCCCTCCACTTT. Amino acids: CASLTGERPRSPLHF. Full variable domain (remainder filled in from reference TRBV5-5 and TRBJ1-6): DAGVTQSPTHLIKTRGQQVTLRCSPISGHKSVSWYQQVLGQGPQFIFQYYEKEERGRGNFPDRFSARQFPNYSSELNVNALLLGDSALYLCASLTGERPRSPLHFGNGTRLTVT.

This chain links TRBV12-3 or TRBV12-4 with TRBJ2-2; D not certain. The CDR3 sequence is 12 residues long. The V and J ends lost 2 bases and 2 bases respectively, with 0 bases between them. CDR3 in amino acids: CASSLNTGELFF. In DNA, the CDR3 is TGTGCCAGCAGTTTAAACACCGGGGAGCTGTTTTTT.

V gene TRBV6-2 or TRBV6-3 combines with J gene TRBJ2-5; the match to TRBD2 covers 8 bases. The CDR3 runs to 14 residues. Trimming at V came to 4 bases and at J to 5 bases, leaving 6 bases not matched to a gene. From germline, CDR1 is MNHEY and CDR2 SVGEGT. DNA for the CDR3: TGTGCCAGCAGTTCAGGACTAGCAGGCGAGACCCAGTACTTC. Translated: CASSSGLAGETQYF.

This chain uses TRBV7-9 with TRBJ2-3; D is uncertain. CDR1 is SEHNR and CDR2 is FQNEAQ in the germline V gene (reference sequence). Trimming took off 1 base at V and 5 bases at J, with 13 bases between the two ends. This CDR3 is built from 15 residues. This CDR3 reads CASSLGVRARDTQYF. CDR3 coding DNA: TGTGCCAGCAGCTTAGGTGTCAGAGCGAGAGATACGCAGTATTTT.

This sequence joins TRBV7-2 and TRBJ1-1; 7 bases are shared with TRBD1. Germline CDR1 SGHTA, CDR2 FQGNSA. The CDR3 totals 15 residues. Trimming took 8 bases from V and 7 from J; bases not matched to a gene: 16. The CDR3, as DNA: TGTGCCAGCGGCCCCGATCGGGACAGATTGAATGAAGCTTTCTTT. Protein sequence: CASGPDRDRLNEAFF.

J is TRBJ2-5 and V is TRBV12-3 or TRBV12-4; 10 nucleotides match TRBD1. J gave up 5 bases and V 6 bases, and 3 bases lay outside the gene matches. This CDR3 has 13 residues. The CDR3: CASRGQGIETQYF. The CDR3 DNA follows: TGTGCCAGCAGGGGACAGGGGATTGAGACCCAGTACTTC.

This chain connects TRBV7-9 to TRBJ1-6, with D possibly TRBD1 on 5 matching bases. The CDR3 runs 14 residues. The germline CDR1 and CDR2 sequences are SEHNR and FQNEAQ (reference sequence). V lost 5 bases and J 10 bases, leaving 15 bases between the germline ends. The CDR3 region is CASSRDPVGSPLHF. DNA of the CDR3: TGTGCCAGCAGCCGGGACCCCGTAGGCTCACCCCTCCACTTT.

The CDR3: CASSLVRSNQPQHF. The CDR3 DNA sequence: TGTGCCAGCAGCTTAGTACGAAGCAATCAGCCCCAGCATTTT. V and J are TRBV7-2 and TRBJ1-5; D not resolved. The CDR3 extends over 14 amino acids. Germline CDR1 is SGHTA and CDR2 is FQGNSA. With 1 base removed from V and 1 base from J, the gap between germline ends came to 5 bases.

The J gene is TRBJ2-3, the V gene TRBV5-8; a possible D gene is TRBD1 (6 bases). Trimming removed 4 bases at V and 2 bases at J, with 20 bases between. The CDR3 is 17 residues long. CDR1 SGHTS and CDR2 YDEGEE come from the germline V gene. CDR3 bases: TGTGCCAGCAGCGCGGCTCGCAGGGGCCCGGTCACAGATACGCAGTATTTT. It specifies CASSAARRGPVTDTQYF. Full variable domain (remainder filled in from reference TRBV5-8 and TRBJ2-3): EAGVTQSPTHLIKTRGQQATLRCSPISGHTSVYWYQQALGLGLQFLLWYDEGEERNRGNFPPRFSGRQFPNYSSELNVNALELEDSALYLCASSAARRGPVTDTQYFGPGTRLTVL.

The CDR3 sequence is CASSSSPGRVNEQYF. The CDR3 DNA reads TGTGCCAGCAGCTCATCCCCGGGACGAGTGAACGAGCAGTACTTC. The chain joins TRBV7-2 to TRBJ2-7, with D perhaps matching TRBD1 or TRBD2 (5 bases each). The CDR3 extends over 15 amino acids. Germline V lookup: CDR1 SGHTA, CDR2 FQGNSA. With 4 bases removed from V and 5 bases from J, the gap between germline ends came to 18 bases.

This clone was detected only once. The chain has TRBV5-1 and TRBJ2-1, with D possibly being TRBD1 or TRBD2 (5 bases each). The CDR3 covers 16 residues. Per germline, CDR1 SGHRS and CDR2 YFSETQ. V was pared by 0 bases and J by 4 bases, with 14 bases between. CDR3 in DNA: TGCGCCAGCAGCTTGGTTTGGGGGTTGAGATACAATGAGCAGTTCTTC. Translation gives CASSLVWGLRYNEQFF. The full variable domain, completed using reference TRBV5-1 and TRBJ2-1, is KAGVTQTPRYLIKTRGQQVTLSCSPISGHRSVSWYQQTPGQGLQFLFEYFSETQRNKGNFPGRFSGRQFSNSRSEMNVSTLELGDSALYLCASSLVWGLRYNEQFFGPGTRLTVL.

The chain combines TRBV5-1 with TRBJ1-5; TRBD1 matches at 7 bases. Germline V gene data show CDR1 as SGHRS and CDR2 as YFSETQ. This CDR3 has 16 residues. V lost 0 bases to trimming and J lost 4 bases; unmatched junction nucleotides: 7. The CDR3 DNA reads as TGCGCCAGCAGCTTGGGGTCAGGGGGTTCAAATCAGCCCCAGCATTTT. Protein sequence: CASSLGSGGSNQPQHF.